Shown below are 20 T cell receptor beta chains from a single sample sequenced in a study of OX40 agonist ivuxolimab in advanced cancers. Libraries were prepared by immunoSEQ multiplex PCR; TCRdb keeps only in-frame clonotypes and omits some of them. The data hold about 46,000 clones, with 88% observed a single time. The specimen comprised CD4+ or CD8+ T cells sorted from blood, sampled in a trial of the OX40 agonist ivuxolimab. These receptors originate from an adult with an advanced solid tumor such as melanoma, head and neck, liver or kidney cancer.

The rearrangement uses TRBV10-1 and TRBJ2-5; D is undetermined. CDR3 length: 13 residues. The V and J ends lost 3 bases and 3 bases respectively, with 8 bases between them. Germline CDR1 is WNHNN and CDR2 is SYGVQD (reference sequence). The CDR3 bases are TGCGCCAGCAGTGACTCATTGAAAGAGACCCAGTACTTC. Encoded protein: CASSDSLKETQYF.

CDR3 bases: TGCAGCGCCCGGGGCACCGCGAACACCGGGGAGCTGTTTTTT. Translated: CSARGTANTGELFF. The rearrangement links TRBV29-1 to TRBJ2-2; D might be TRBD1 or TRBD2, each matching 5 bases. Germline values: CDR1 SQVTM, CDR2 ANQGSEA. CDR3 length: 14 amino acids. V lost 7 bases and J lost 0, with 12 bases in between.

This chain uses TRBV28 with TRBJ1-1; a weak D match, TRBD1 (6 bases). This CDR3 region has 14 residues. V dropped 8 bases and J dropped 2 bases, with 15 bases sitting between them. In germline, CDR1 is MDHEN, CDR2 SYDVKM. CDR3 loop: CASGSGGLNTEAFF. DNA of the CDR3: TGTGCCAGCGGGTCGGGGGGGCTTAACACTGAAGCTTTCTTT.

This clone occurred once. V is TRBV9 and J is TRBJ2-2; D gene ambiguous. The CDR3 extends over 14 amino acids. From germline, CDR1 is SGDLS and CDR2 YYNGEE. V shed 4 bases and J shed 4 bases, with 11 bases lying between them. In nucleotides, the CDR3 is TGTGCCAGCAGCCCTAGTGGGATCACCGGGGAGCTGTTTTTT. As protein: CASSPSGITGELFF.

The chain couples TRBV6-6 to TRBJ1-3; no firm D call. The V end was cut by 4 bases, the J end by 0 bases, with 13 bases between. The germline V gene encodes CDR1 MNHNY and CDR2 SVGAGI (reference sequence). The CDR3 spans 16 residues. Here the CDR3 reads CASSSPDRSSGNTIYF. The CDR3 nucleotides read TGTGCCAGCAGTTCCCCGGACCGATCCTCTGGAAACACCATATATTTT.

J is TRBJ2-3 and V is TRBV19; D gene ambiguous. The CDR3 is 13 amino acids. Between the trimmed V and J ends, which lost 0 bases and 4 bases, there was a span of 5 bases. Germline V CDR1 and CDR2: LNHDA, SQIVND (reference sequence). The CDR3 protein is CASSIDRPDTQYF. The DNA of the CDR3 is TGTGCCAGTAGTATAGACAGGCCAGATACGCAGTATTTT.

This CDR3 reads CASSQGTGRGFNEQYF. DNA of the CDR3: TGTGCCAGCAGCCAAGGGACCGGAAGGGGCTTCAACGAGCAGTACTTC. V and J are TRBV4-2 and TRBJ2-7, with a tentative D call TRBD1 (5 bases). Germline lookup yields CDR1 LGHNA and CDR2 YNFKEQ. The CDR3 extends over 16 amino acids. Trimming cost V 1 base and J 5 bases, with 18 bases left between them.

This clone was observed a single time. The chain joins TRBV4-2 to TRBJ2-2; D gene ambiguous. The CDR3 covers 15 residues. The V and J ends lost 1 base and 0 bases respectively, with 6 bases between them. Per germline, CDR1 LGHNA and CDR2 YNFKEQ. CDR3 nucleotide sequence: TGTGCCAGCAGCCAAGGAGGTTCGAACACCGGGGAGCTGTTTTTT. Protein: CASSQGGSNTGELFF.

CDR3 sequence reads: CASSLAGPGQPQHF. As DNA, the CDR3 is TGTGCCAGCAGCTTAGCTGGCCCCGGTCAGCCCCAGCATTTT. The J gene is TRBJ1-5, the V gene TRBV7-9; D gene unclear. Looked up from germline, CDR1 is SEHNR and CDR2 is FQNEAQ (reference sequence). The ends were cut back, 0 bases at V and 6 bases at J, with 9 bases in the middle. The CDR3 runs to 14 residues.

The V gene is TRBV9, the J gene TRBJ2-5, with D possibly being TRBD1 (5 bases). V was cut by 0 bases and J by 1 base, with 13 bases left in between. CDR3 size: 16 residues. The germline V gene has CDR1 SGDLS and CDR2 YYNGEE. The CDR3 spells CASSVGGAGIQETQYF. The CDR3 region has the DNA TGTGCCAGCAGCGTAGGTGGGGCAGGGATCCAAGAGACCCAGTACTTC.

The chain couples TRBV5-1 to TRBJ2-5; D remains unclear. The CDR3 has 15 residues. Trimming pared 0 bases from V and 5 bases from J, leaving 14 bases between. Germline CDR1 is SGHRS and CDR2 is YFSETQ. As DNA, the CDR3 is TGCGCCAGCAGCTTGGCGAGCAGTCTCCGCGAGACCCAGTACTTC. Translated: CASSLASSLRETQYF.

The rearrangement links TRBV7-9 to TRBJ1-1; D may be TRBD1 (6 bases). The CDR3 loop spans 16 amino acids. Germline V gives CDR1 SEHNR, CDR2 FQNEAQ (reference sequence). V shed 1 base and J shed 4 bases, with 16 bases lying between them. CDR3 bases: TGTGCCAGCAGCTTAGAGCTACGGGGGCAAGGCACTGAAGCTTTCTTT. Its translation is CASSLELRGQGTEAFF.

This sequence joins TRBV2 and TRBJ2-2, with D possibly matching TRBD1 (5 bases). Germline CDR1 and CDR2: SNHLY and FYNNEI. V lost 6 bases to trimming and J lost 5 bases, with 16 bases between them. This CDR3 contains 15 residues. CDR3 bases: TGTGCCAGCAGGCCTATAGGGGCGGTTACCGGGGAGCTGTTTTTT. It yields the protein CASRPIGAVTGELFF.

This rearrangement joins TRBV28 to TRBJ1-3; D unclear. The ends were cut back, 6 bases at V and 0 bases at J, with 6 bases in the middle. Germline V gene data show CDR1 as MDHEN and CDR2 as SYDVKM. The CDR3 is made up of 13 amino acids. DNA for the CDR3: TGTGCCAGCAGCCGGCACTCTGGAAACACCATATATTTT. Translated: CASSRHSGNTIYF.

This rearrangement joins TRBV11-3 to TRBJ2-1; possible D gene TRBD1, 6 bases. Germline CDR1 is SGHNT and CDR2 is YENEEA. This CDR3 is built from 14 residues. Trimming took 5 bases from V and 7 from J, leaving 15 bases between them. CDR3 in DNA: TGTGCCAGCAGCCTCGGCAGGGGTACGAATGAGCAGTTCTTC. It is translated as CASSLGRGTNEQFF.

This chain's CDR3 is CAWSRGRNSNQPQHF. The CDR3 DNA is TGTGCCTGGAGTCGGGGCAGAAATAGCAATCAGCCCCAGCATTTT. This sequence joins TRBV30 and TRBJ1-5, with a possible D match to TRBD1 (5 bases). This CDR3 spans 15 amino acids. Germline V gives CDR1 GTSNPN, CDR2 SVGIG (reference sequence). Trimming took 2 bases from V and 0 from J, leaving 11 bases between them.

The chain recombines TRBV9 with TRBJ2-3, with a possible D match to TRBD1 (5 bases). Between the trimmed V and J ends, which lost 0 bases and 6 bases, there was a span of 5 bases. CDR1 is SGDLS, CDR2 YYNGEE, per germline. CDR3 size: 12 residues. The CDR3 loop is CASSVEGDTQYF. The CDR3 nucleotides are TGTGCCAGCAGCGTAGAGGGGGATACGCAGTATTTT.

The rearrangement uses TRBV4-1 and TRBJ2-7, with 7 bases that match TRBD1. Germline V lookup: CDR1 MGHRA, CDR2 YSYEKL. The CDR3 totals 14 residues. The V and J ends lost 1 base and 6 bases, in that order; junction bases with no gene match: 6. Written as DNA, the CDR3 is TGCGCCAGCAGCCAAGCGGGCAGGGGGTCCGAGCAGTACTTC. This codes for CASSQAGRGSEQYF.

The J gene is TRBJ2-7, the V gene TRBV19; D is possibly TRBD2 (5 bases). Trimming cost V 4 bases and J 0 bases, with 10 bases left between them. The CDR3 runs to 14 residues. Germline CDR1 and CDR2: LNHDA and SQIVND (reference sequence). The CDR3: CASSTGDSSYEQYF. The CDR3 nucleotides read TGTGCCAGTAGTACCGGGGATTCCTCCTACGAGCAGTACTTC.

The J gene is TRBJ2-5, the V gene TRBV4-2; D possibly matches TRBD1 or TRBD2 (5 bases each). Germline CDR1 reads LGHNA; CDR2 reads YNFKEQ. V gave up 0 bases and J gave up 0 bases, with 8 bases separating them. CDR3 size: 15 residues. The CDR3 nucleotides read TGTGCCAGCAGCCAAGACGGGGCCAACCAAGAGACCCAGTACTTC. As protein: CASSQDGANQETQYF.